Listed here are 11 T cell receptor beta chains from one sample, sequenced in a study of blood T cells in healthy people across ages. The second PCR ran roughly 7 to 11 cycles with a sample-barcoded 5' primer and J-beta primers. TCRdb re-analysed the 5' RACE reads in MiXCR, keeping a single row per CDR3 protein. The sample contains about 1,500,000 distinct CDR3 sequences, about 28% of which appear only once. The material sequenced was blood. The source is a woman aged 30 to 39 in good health.

Many counts were recorded for this clonotype. This chain uses TRBV6-5 with TRBJ2-7, with 9 positions matching TRBD2. Germline loops: CDR1 MNHEY, CDR2 SVGAGI. CDR3 length equals 16 residues. Trimming removed 0 bases from V and 7 bases from J; junction bases left unmatched: 10. CDR3 coding DNA: TGTGCCAGCAGTTACTCGTACGTAGCGGGAGTGCAGGAGCAGTACTTC. Protein sequence: CASSYSYVAGVQEQYF.

This clonotype was seen many times. V is TRBV9 and J is TRBJ2-7; 7 bases map to TRBD2. The germline V gene encodes CDR1 SGDLS and CDR2 YYNGEE. The CDR3 is made up of 13 amino acids. V was clipped by 3 bases and J by 6 bases; unmatched bases: 6. DNA of the CDR3: TGTGCCAGCAGCGCCAGCGGGGTATCCGAGCAGTACTTC. This codes for CASSASGVSEQYF.

The chain uses TRBV12-3 or TRBV12-4 and TRBJ2-4; 7 bases are a match to TRBD2. The CDR3 sequence is 14 residues long. V dropped 4 bases and J dropped 13; count of bases not matched to a gene: 13. The CDR3 reads CASSSGLNYNEQYF. The CDR3 coding sequence is TGTGCCAGCAGTTCGGGACTAAACTACAATGAGCAGTACTTC.

The chain joins TRBV5-1 to TRBJ2-5; the D is unclear. Germline CDR1 SGHRS, CDR2 YFSETQ. V lost 4 bases and J 2 bases, leaving 12 bases between the germline ends. This CDR3 has 14 residues. In DNA, the CDR3 is TGCGCCAGCAGCCCCATGACTCAACAAGAGACCCAGTACTTC. Translating it yields CASSPMTQQETQYF.

The chain couples TRBV7-6 to TRBJ2-3; D is unresolved. There are 15 residues in the CDR3. In germline, CDR1 is SGHVS, CDR2 FNYEAQ. V was shortened by 2 bases and J by 6 bases, with 15 bases between the two germline ends. As DNA, the CDR3 is TGTGCCAGCAGCTTAAGGACCACCACCACGGATACGCAGTATTTT. Translating it yields CASSLRTTTTDTQYF.

This clonotype was detected many times. The genes are TRBV7-2 and TRBJ2-1, with 7 bases fitting TRBD2. Germline CDR1 and CDR2: SGHTA and FQGNSA. CDR3 length equals 16 residues. V lost 1 base, J lost 0 bases, and 3 bases stayed unmatched. The chain's CDR3 is CASSLGLAVSYNEQFF. The CDR3 region has the DNA TGTGCCAGCAGCTTAGGCCTAGCGGTCTCCTACAATGAGCAGTTCTTC.

The chain joins TRBV11-2 to TRBJ2-5; D is uncertain. V lost 5 bases, J lost 3 bases, and 16 bases lay in between. This CDR3 comprises 15 residues. The germline V gene has CDR1 SGHAT and CDR2 FQNNGV. The CDR3 DNA follows: TGTGCCAGCAGCCCCCCCCGAGACTCTAAAGAGACCCAGTACTTC. This gives the protein CASSPPRDSKETQYF.

V and J are TRBV7-9 and TRBJ2-3, with unresolved D. Deletions cut 5 bases from V and 5 bases from J, with 14 bases between. Germline loops: CDR1 SEHNR, CDR2 FQNEAQ (reference sequence). This CDR3 spans 14 amino acids. The CDR3: CASSPPVEVDTQYF. The CDR3 DNA reads TGTGCCAGCAGCCCTCCGGTAGAGGTAGATACGCAGTATTTT.

This clonotype was recorded at least ten times. The chain carries TRBV6-5 and TRBJ2-1; no definite D call. The V end was cut by 5 bases, the J end by 5 bases, with 7 bases between. The CDR3 sequence is 12 residues long. Germline loops: CDR1 MNHEY, CDR2 SVGAGI. The CDR3 here is CASSHGDNEQFF. The CDR3 nucleotides read TGTGCCAGCAGTCACGGTGACAATGAGCAGTTCTTC.

The chain uses TRBV11-2 and TRBJ2-1; 8 nucleotides match TRBD1. The junction had 8 bases not matched to a gene; V was cut back by 5 bases and J by 2 bases. CDR3 size: 16 residues. Germline assignment: CDR1 SGHAT and CDR2 FQNNGV. CDR3 loop: CASSPPGQVTYNEQFF. For the CDR3, the DNA is TGTGCCAGCAGCCCTCCGGGACAGGTTACCTACAATGAGCAGTTCTTC. Full variable domain (rest looked up from reference TRBV11-2 and TRBJ2-1): EAGVAQSPRYKIIEKRQSVAFWCNPISGHATLYWYQQILGQGPKLLIQFQNNGVVDDSQLPKDRFSAERLKGVDSTLKIQPAKLEDSAVYLCASSPPGQVTYNEQFFGPGTRLTVL.

The CDR3 region is CATSSLAGGIGTDTQYF. The CDR3 DNA reads as TGTGCCACCAGCAGTCTGGCAGGGGGCATTGGCACAGATACGCAGTATTTT. The chain employs TRBV15 and TRBJ2-3, with 8 nucleotides matching TRBD1. Per the germline V gene, CDR1 is LNHNV and CDR2 is YYDKDF (reference sequence). CDR3 length: 17 amino acids. With 3 bases clipped from V and 1 base from J, the junction kept 9 bases outside the gene matches.